Each of the 21 T cell receptor beta chains below was sequenced from the same sample in a study of T cell repertoires in cytomegalovirus infection. Via MiXCR, TCRdb re-called the reads, giving one row per CDR3 protein. The sample holds approximately 400,000 distinct CDR3 sequences, approximately 33% seen once. The sequenced material came from PBMCs. Receptors were obtained from a human donor in good health (CMV status not recorded). Some clones in this sample may be carry-over from other donors' samples.

The chain carries TRBV24-1 and TRBJ1-5; 7 bases are a match to TRBD1. Germline-derived CDR1 and CDR2 are KGHDR and SFDVKD. J lost 5 bases, V lost 4 bases, and 4 bases had no gene match. The CDR3 is 14 residues long. The CDR3 here is CATSDHQGDQPQHF. CDR3 DNA: TGTGCCACCAGTGACCATCAGGGGGATCAGCCCCAGCATTTT.

This chain joins TRBV7-2 and TRBJ2-5; 9 positions agree with TRBD2. J gave up 0 bases and V 1 base, and 6 bases lay outside the gene matches. Germline lookup yields CDR1 SGHTA and CDR2 FQGNSA. CDR3 size: 17 residues. CDR3 sequence reads: CASSLGIAGAYQETQYF. The CDR3 DNA sequence: TGTGCCAGCAGCTTAGGGATAGCGGGGGCCTACCAAGAGACCCAGTACTTC.

Many counts were recorded for this clonotype. This chain connects TRBV28 to TRBJ1-5; 9 bases fit TRBD1. Germline V gene data show CDR1 as MDHEN and CDR2 as SYDVKM. V trimming: 8 bases; J trimming: 2 bases; junction bases outside the gene matches: 10. The CDR3 is made up of 16 amino acids. CDR3 in DNA: TGTGCCAGCGGTGGGACAGGGTCCCAACGCAATCAGCCCCAGCATTTT. As protein: CASGGTGSQRNQPQHF.

In this sample, this clonotype turned up a few times. The V gene is TRBV2, the J gene TRBJ1-1, with 7 bases that match TRBD1. Trimming took 6 bases from V and 1 from J; bases not matched to a gene: 8. The germline gives CDR1 SNHLY, CDR2 FYNNEI. The CDR3 extends over 15 amino acids. CDR3 nucleotides: TGTGCCAGCAGGAAGACCGGGACAGAGAACACTGAAGCTTTCTTT. Protein sequence: CASRKTGTENTEAFF. Drawing the rest from reference TRBV2 and TRBJ1-1, the complete variable domain is EPEVTQTPSHQVTQMGQEVILRCVPISNHLYFYWYRQILGQKVEFLVSFYNNEISEKSEIFDDQFSVERPDGSNFTLKIRSTKLEDSAMYFCASRKTGTENTEAFFGQGTRLTVV.

The chain uses TRBV19 and TRBJ1-5; perhaps TRBD1 as D (5 bases). The CDR3 covers 20 residues. CDR1 and CDR2 (germline): LNHDA, SQIVND (reference sequence). Trimming removed 3 bases from V and 6 bases from J, with 30 bases in between. This chain's CDR3 is CASSIPAGLGQSGRGQPQHF. The CDR3 DNA follows: TGTGCCAGTAGTATCCCGGCAGGGTTAGGCCAGAGTGGAAGGGGTCAGCCCCAGCATTTT.

The table lists this clonotype with a few counts. The chain employs TRBV6-2 or TRBV6-3 and TRBJ2-7, with TRBD2 as a possible D gene (5 bases). The CDR3 runs 12 residues. V was cut by 6 bases and J by 5 bases, with 11 bases left in between. Looked up from germline, CDR1 is MNHEY and CDR2 is SVGEGT. CDR3 coding DNA: TGTGCCAGCAGCCCCGGACTCCACGAGCAGTACTTC. It encodes CASSPGLHEQYF.

This CDR3 reads CASSQVRQGRGEQYF. CDR3 DNA sequence: TGCGCCAGCAGCCAAGTGAGACAGGGTAGGGGCGAGCAGTACTTC. V and J are TRBV4-1 and TRBJ2-7; 7 bases align to TRBD1. This CDR3 contains 15 residues. Germline CDR1 is MGHRA and CDR2 is YSYEKL. After removal of 1 base from V and 6 bases from J, the junction contained 9 bases not matched to a gene.

This clonotype was recorded many times. The V and J genes are TRBV12-3 or TRBV12-4 and TRBJ1-1, with a possible D match to TRBD1 (6 bases). Trimming stripped 5 bases from V and 9 bases from J, with 19 bases between. The CDR3 totals 14 residues. The CDR3 DNA reads TGTGCCAGCAGTCAAAGCGACAGGTCGAGACAAGCTTTCTTT. Encoded protein: CASSQSDRSRQAFF.

The rearrangement joins TRBV5-4 to TRBJ1-2; D not resolved. Per germline, CDR1 SGHNT and CDR2 YYREEE (reference sequence). The V and J ends lost 0 bases and 6 bases respectively, with 12 bases between them. The CDR3 runs to 14 residues. The CDR3 reads CASSLGARQNGYTF. The CDR3 bases are TGTGCCAGCAGCTTGGGCGCGAGGCAGAATGGCTACACCTTC.

This clonotype came up many times. V usage is TRBV7-2 and J usage is TRBJ2-1; D is undetermined. Between the trimmed V and J ends, which lost 1 base and 4 bases, there was a span of 8 bases. Germline V gene lookup returns CDR1 SGHTA and CDR2 FQGNSA. The CDR3 loop spans 14 amino acids. In nucleotides, the CDR3 is TGTGCCAGCAGCTTAGGTTCAGGATACAATGAGCAGTTCTTC. Translation gives CASSLGSGYNEQFF.

The chain combines TRBV20-1 with TRBJ2-4; unclear D gene. Trimming removed 2 bases at V and 0 bases at J, with 11 bases between. Germline V gene data show CDR1 as DFQATT and CDR2 as SNEGSKA (reference sequence). The CDR3 runs to 15 residues. The CDR3 DNA reads as TGCAGTGCTAGATTGCGGTTGCGAGCCAAAAACATTCAGTACTTC. This codes for CSARLRLRAKNIQYF.

About this clonotype itself: This could be a read error, since a much larger clone is one nucleotide away. The rearrangement uses TRBV6-8 and TRBJ1-2, with TRBD1 identical over 8 bases. The CDR3 consists of 14 residues. The germline CDR1 and CDR2 sequences are MNHGY and SAAAGT. Here the CDR3 reads CASSYDGQGYCYTF. The CDR3 coding sequence is TGTGCCAGCAGTTACGACGGACAGGGCTATTGCTACACCTTC.

This clonotype was observed many times. The chain joins TRBV6-1 to TRBJ2-7; D is unclear. This CDR3 spans 13 amino acids. Germline V gene sequence: CDR1 MNHNS, CDR2 SASEGT. Trimming took off 10 bases at V and 2 bases at J, with 15 bases between the two ends. CDR3 sequence: CATKQRHTYEQYF. DNA for the CDR3: TGTGCCACCAAACAGAGACATACCTACGAGCAGTACTTC.

The chain couples TRBV18 to TRBJ2-5; D is undetermined. V was cut by 3 bases and J by 4 bases, with 6 bases left in between. The CDR3 has 12 residues. Germline CDR1 KGHSH, CDR2 LQKENI. The CDR3 nucleotides read TGTGCCAGCTCACCGAGTCCAGAGACCCAGTACTTC. Translation: CASSPSPETQYF.

This clonotype has a count of ten or more. The rearrangement links TRBV6-1 to TRBJ1-1; D is possibly TRBD1 (5 bases). Germline V gene sequence: CDR1 MNHNS, CDR2 SASEGT. The V end lost 7 bases, the J end lost 1 base, and 10 bases lay between the germline ends. The CDR3 is made up of 13 amino acids. CDR3 amino acids: CASTSTENTEAFF. In nucleotides, the CDR3 is TGTGCCAGCACCTCGACAGAGAACACTGAAGCTTTCTTT.

The chain is built from TRBV14 and TRBJ2-2; the D gene is possibly TRBD1 (6 bases). With 4 bases removed from V and 6 bases from J, the gap between germline ends came to 15 bases. The CDR3 extends over 15 amino acids. Germline CDR1 reads SGHDN; CDR2 reads FVKESK. CDR3 sequence (DNA): TGTGCCAGCAGCCTGAACAGGGTTGCTGCCGGGGAGCTGTTTTTT. It yields the protein CASSLNRVAAGELFF.

This clonotype was recorded a few times. The chain couples TRBV28 to TRBJ1-3; TRBD1 matches 7 bases. The CDR3 is made up of 15 amino acids. The J segment lost 0 bases and the V segment lost 5 bases, leaving 4 bases of the junction unmatched. The V gene's germline CDR1 is MDHEN and CDR2 SYDVKM. This chain's CDR3 is CASSPGQASGNTIYF. In nucleotides, the CDR3 is TGTGCCAGCAGTCCCGGACAGGCCTCTGGAAACACCATATATTTT.

This clonotype was picked up a small number of times. The rearrangement uses TRBV27 and TRBJ2-7; possibly TRBD2 for D (7 bases). CDR1 and CDR2 (germline): MNHEY, SMNVEV (reference sequence). V lost 5 bases and J lost 5, with 19 bases in between. This CDR3 has 15 amino acids. The CDR3 is CASSEGGREVDEQYF. CDR3 in DNA: TGTGCCAGCAGTGAGGGGGGGCGCGAAGTGGACGAGCAGTACTTC.

This clonotype occurred many times. The chain combines TRBV20-1 with TRBJ1-5, with 7 bases identical to TRBD1. Germline CDR1 DFQATT, CDR2 SNEGSKA (reference sequence). The CDR3 consists of 15 residues. V shed 6 bases and J 6 bases; nucleotides not matched to a gene: 14. CDR3 protein: CSAKGGGGGSQPQHF. The DNA for the CDR3 is TGCAGTGCCAAAGGGGGGGGAGGGGGCAGTCAGCCCCAGCATTTT.

V usage is TRBV29-1 and J usage is TRBJ2-7; D gene ambiguous. The V end lost 3 bases, the J end lost 1 base, and 7 bases lay between the germline ends. Germline V CDR1 and CDR2: SQVTM, ANQGSEA. The CDR3 spans 12 residues. In DNA, the CDR3 is TGCAGCGTTGAGGTAGGGTCCTACGAGCAGTACTTC. Amino acid sequence: CSVEVGSYEQYF.

The CDR3 sequence: CSARTDYGYTF. The CDR3 region has the DNA TGCAGTGCTCGGACAGACTATGGCTACACCTTC. The V and J genes are TRBV20-1 and TRBJ1-2; the D gene is possibly TRBD1 (6 bases). This CDR3 region has 11 residues. V gave up 5 bases and J gave up 3 bases, with 7 bases separating them. The germline CDR1 and CDR2 sequences are DFQATT and SNEGSKA (reference sequence).